Following are 13 T cell receptor beta chains from one sample sequenced in a study of T-cell memory formation after mild COVID-19. TCRdb called the 5' RACE reads again in MiXCR, with one record for every CDR3 protein. The top ten clones hold 11% of a sample with around 200,000 distinct CDR3 sequences, roughly 27% of them seen once. The sequencing input was PBMCs or a T cell subset sorted from them (not recorded which). The receptors were gathered from an adult woman who had mild COVID-19 (a few samples of this study predate the infection). Cell type and time point are not known.

The chain recombines TRBV30 with TRBJ1-2, with a possible D match to TRBD1 (5 bases). The V gene lost 6 bases and the J gene lost 4 bases, with 15 bases spanning the gap. The CDR3 covers 13 residues. CDR1 and CDR2 (germline): GTSNPN, SVGIG (reference sequence). CDR3 sequence: CACIPPGSYGYTF. CDR3 DNA sequence: TGTGCCTGCATCCCCCCAGGGAGCTATGGCTACACCTTC.

The chain is built from TRBV14 and TRBJ2-1, with D perhaps being TRBD1 or TRBD2 (6 bases each). The V end lost 6 bases, the J end lost 9 bases, and 15 bases lay between the germline ends. In germline, CDR1 is SGHDN, CDR2 FVKESK. CDR3 size: 13 residues. The CDR3 nucleotides read TGTGCCAGCAGGCCTTCACAGGGAGGTGAGCAGTTCTTC. Encoded protein: CASRPSQGGEQFF. The full variable domain, in which reference TRBV14 and TRBJ2-1 provide the parts outside the CDR3, is EAGVTQFPSHSVIEKGQTVTLRCDPISGHDNLYWYRRVMGKEIKFLLHFVKESKQDESGMPNNRFLAERTGGTYSTLKVQPAELEDSGVYFCASRPSQGGEQFFGPGTRLTVL.

This clonotype came up a few times. This chain uses TRBV3-1 with TRBJ2-3; 9 nucleotides align to TRBD2. The junction had 5 bases not matched to a gene; V was cut back by 8 bases and J by 2 bases. This CDR3 has 14 residues. Looked up from germline, CDR1 is LGHDT and CDR2 is YNNKEL (reference sequence). CDR3 protein: CASGSSGVTDTQYF. CDR3 DNA sequence: TGTGCCAGCGGGTCTAGCGGGGTCACAGATACGCAGTATTTT.

This clonotype occurred many times. The chain joins TRBV7-9 to TRBJ2-7, with D perhaps matching TRBD2 (6 bases). Germline V gene lookup returns CDR1 SEHNR and CDR2 FQNEAQ (reference sequence). Trimming removed 3 bases at V and 3 bases at J, with 12 bases between. The CDR3 has 14 residues. The CDR3 is CASSFTGGVYEQYF. CDR3 DNA: TGTGCCAGCAGCTTTACGGGCGGGGTCTACGAGCAGTACTTC.

The chain is built from TRBV12-3 or TRBV12-4 and TRBJ1-2; D not certain. V was clipped by 5 bases and J by 8 bases, with 9 bases between them. The CDR3 is 11 amino acids. Here the CDR3 DNA reads TGTGCCAGCAGTGACGCCTTCGGCTACACCTTC. Its translation is CASSDAFGYTF.

This clonotype was seen a few times. The J gene is TRBJ2-1, the V gene TRBV6-2 or TRBV6-3; a possible D gene is TRBD2 (6 bases). V lost 4 bases and J lost 8, with 15 bases in between. Germline V CDR1 and CDR2: MNHEY, SVGEGT. The CDR3 is made up of 14 amino acids. Here the CDR3 reads CASSWDLGIDEQFF. Here the CDR3 DNA reads TGTGCCAGCAGTTGGGACTTAGGGATCGATGAGCAGTTCTTC.

The genes are TRBV29-1 and TRBJ1-1, with D possibly being TRBD1 (5 bases). In germline, CDR1 is SQVTM, CDR2 ANQGSEA. CDR3 length: 12 residues. Trimming took 5 bases from V and 11 from J, leaving 18 bases between them. DNA for the CDR3: TGCAGCGTTCGGGACTCCCTAGGGGAGGCTTTCTTT. Its translation: CSVRDSLGEAFF.

The chain uses TRBV29-1 and TRBJ1-1, with D possibly matching TRBD1 (5 bases). V lost 4 bases, J lost 1 base, and 16 bases lay in between. Germline V gives CDR1 SQVTM, CDR2 ANQGSEA. The CDR3 sequence is 15 residues long. Here the CDR3 DNA reads TGCAGCGTTGTACCCTGGGACCCTAAGAACACTGAAGCTTTCTTT. It translates to CSVVPWDPKNTEAFF.

This clonotype was detected only a few times. CDR3: CASSPPSTSGDSYNEQFF. The CDR3, as DNA: TGTGCCAGCAGCCCCCCGTCGACTAGCGGGGACTCCTACAATGAGCAGTTCTTC. The chain couples TRBV7-3 to TRBJ2-1, with 11 bases that match TRBD2. The CDR3 length is 18 residues. V lost 5 bases, J lost 0 bases, and 9 bases stayed unmatched. Germline assignment: CDR1 SGHTA and CDR2 FQGTGA.

The gene calls are TRBV14 and TRBJ2-5; 9 bases fit TRBD2. The CDR3 loop spans 15 amino acids. V shed 5 bases and J 3 bases; nucleotides not matched to a gene: 7. CDR1 is SGHDN and CDR2 is FVKESK in the germline V gene. The CDR3 region has the DNA TGTGCCAGCAGCAGACTAGCGGACTACAAAGAGACCCAGTACTTC. Residues: CASSRLADYKETQYF. Full variable domain (missing parts from reference TRBV14 and TRBJ2-5): EAGVTQFPSHSVIEKGQTVTLRCDPISGHDNLYWYRRVMGKEIKFLLHFVKESKQDESGMPNNRFLAERTGGTYSTLKVQPAELEDSGVYFCASSRLADYKETQYFGPGTRLLVL.

The genes are TRBV24-1 and TRBJ2-1, with TRBD2 matching 7 bases. Germline lookup yields CDR1 KGHDR and CDR2 SFDVKD. The CDR3 totals 12 residues. V was pared by 9 bases and J by 7 bases, with 5 bases of the junction left unmatched. CDR3 in DNA: TGTGCCACCGGGACTATCAGGAATGAGCAGTTCTTC. Amino acids: CATGTIRNEQFF.

The chain couples TRBV7-3 to TRBJ2-1; 12 positions agree with TRBD2. The junction had 3 bases not matched to a gene; V was cut back by 4 bases and J by 11 bases. The CDR3 length is 13 residues. Germline V gene lookup returns CDR1 SGHTA and CDR2 FQGTGA. The CDR3 is CASSSGTSGQQFF. CDR3 nucleotide sequence: TGTGCCAGCAGCTCAGGGACTAGCGGGCAGCAGTTCTTC.

The chain couples TRBV5-1 to TRBJ2-5, with 10 bases identical to TRBD1. CDR1 is SGHRS and CDR2 is YFSETQ in the germline V gene. V was pared by 4 bases and J by 4 bases, with 7 bases of the junction left unmatched. This CDR3 spans 15 amino acids. CDR3 sequence reads: CASSLMTGGVETQYF. The CDR3 region has the DNA TGCGCCAGCAGCCTGATGACAGGGGGCGTAGAGACCCAGTACTTC.